This entry lists 8 T cell receptor beta chains sequenced from one sample in a study of cytomegalovirus exposure and HLA in healthy donors. Amplification used 60 Vbeta primers and 13 Jbeta primers. Method: immunoSEQ multiplex PCR; TCRdb's copy keeps in-frame clones and lacks some. The data contain about 150,000 clones, 65% to 70% of them singletons. Material for sequencing was PBMCs. The receptors shown here come from a man aged 30-40 years in good health and CMV-seropositive.

CDR3 nucleotides: TGTGCCAGCAGCGTAGACGGGACAGATACGCAGTATTTT. This translates into CASSVDGTDTQYF. The gene calls are TRBV9 and TRBJ2-3; no definite D call. This CDR3 spans 13 amino acids. V was clipped by 0 bases and J by 3 bases, with 5 bases between them. Germline CDR1 SGDLS, CDR2 YYNGEE.

This chain connects TRBV7-9 to TRBJ1-2; D unclear. The CDR3 is 13 amino acids. V shed 5 bases and J shed 2 bases, with 9 bases lying between them. CDR1 and CDR2 from the germline V gene are SEHNR and FQNEAQ (reference sequence). The CDR3 region has the DNA TGTGCCAGCAGCCCGCAGGAAAACTATGGCTACACCTTC. Translated: CASSPQENYGYTF.

The rearrangement joins TRBV5-1 to TRBJ1-2; perhaps TRBD1 as D (6 bases). CDR3 length: 14 residues. V was cut by 3 bases and J by 8 bases, with 17 bases left in between. Per the germline V gene, CDR1 is SGHRS and CDR2 is YFSETQ. CDR3 sequence: CASSWNREPSGYTF. CDR3 coding DNA: TGCGCCAGCAGCTGGAACAGGGAGCCCAGCGGCTACACCTTC.

This chain connects TRBV19 to TRBJ1-2; D is possibly TRBD1 (6 bases). V gave up 5 bases and J gave up 4 bases, with 17 bases separating them. This CDR3 contains 15 residues. Germline V gene data show CDR1 as LNHDA and CDR2 as SQIVND (reference sequence). Written as DNA, the CDR3 is TGTGCCAGTAGTGCCGAGGGGGGGCGCGTCTATGGCTACACCTTC. Translation: CASSAEGGRVYGYTF. The full variable domain, its missing parts supplied by reference TRBV19 and TRBJ1-2, is DGGITQSPKYLFRKEGQNVTLSCEQNLNHDAMYWYRQDPGQGLRLIYYSQIVNDFQKGDIAEGYSVSREKKESFPLTVTSAQKNPTAFYLCASSAEGGRVYGYTFGSGTRLTVV.

J is TRBJ2-5 and V is TRBV5-8; D is uncertain. Germline V CDR1 and CDR2: SGHTS, YDEGEE. V was shortened by 1 base and J by 4 bases, with 8 bases between the two germline ends. The CDR3 is made up of 13 amino acids. CDR3 protein: CASSLSWLETQYF. CDR3 sequence (DNA): TGTGCCAGCAGCTTGAGCTGGTTAGAGACCCAGTACTTC.

The V and J genes are TRBV30 and TRBJ2-3, with D perhaps matching TRBD2 (5 bases). V dropped 5 bases and J dropped 6 bases, with 12 bases sitting between them. The CDR3 sequence is 12 residues long. Per the germline V gene, CDR1 is GTSNPN and CDR2 is SVGIG (reference sequence). The CDR3 here is CAWAMGVDTQYF. DNA of the CDR3: TGTGCCTGGGCAATGGGAGTGGATACGCAGTATTTT.

This clone was counted between two and nine times. The rearrangement uses TRBV4-1 and TRBJ1-3; perhaps TRBD1 as D (5 bases). In germline, CDR1 is MGHRA, CDR2 YSYEKL. Trimming pared 0 bases from V and 4 bases from J, leaving 19 bases between. The CDR3 extends over 18 amino acids. This CDR3 reads CASSQDLPRDSQGNTIYF. CDR3 DNA: TGCGCCAGCAGCCAAGATCTCCCTCGGGACTCCCAAGGAAACACCATATATTTT.

In this sample, this clone turned up a few times. V usage is TRBV6-6 and J usage is TRBJ1-1, with unresolved D. V lost 4 bases, J lost 0 bases, and 12 bases lay in between. This CDR3 spans 15 amino acids. Germline-derived CDR1 and CDR2 are MNHNY and SVGAGI (reference sequence). CDR3: CASSLTWALNTEAFF. The CDR3 DNA follows: TGTGCCAGCAGTTTAACTTGGGCCTTGAACACTGAAGCTTTCTTT.